This TCR beta chain was recorded in a study of cytomegalovirus exposure and HLA in healthy donors. TCRdb's copy holds only in-frame clones and misses some; the assay was immunoSEQ multiplex PCR. Seen here are 120,000 to 150,000 clones, around nine tenths observed once, and the top ten hold 7.5% to 9%. With V trimmed by 4 bases and J by 12 bases, 7 bases remained unmatched. The germline CDR1 and CDR2 sequences are MNHEY and SMNVEV (reference sequence). This CDR3 is built from 13 residues. The rearrangement links TRBV27 to TRBJ1-1; 11 nucleotides agree with TRBD1. Sequenced sample: PBMCs. This TCR derives from a man aged 18-30 years in good health and CMV-seropositive. The CDR3 nucleotides read TGTGCCAGCAGTTGGACAGGGGGCGAGGGGACTTTCTTT. Its protein product is CASSWTGGEGTFF.